Following are 21 T cell receptor beta chains from one sample sequenced in a study of Ad26.COV2.S vaccination and SARS-CoV-2 variants. This sample's treatment: 15 to 20 received Ad26.COV2.S at low or high dose, single or two shots; 5 received placebo; per-sample allocation not given. Sample collection was performed on day 63 after the first vaccine or placebo injection. Sequenced by immunoSEQ multiplex PCR; TCRdb stores in-frame clones only, minus some. The repertoire holds fewer than 500,000 clones, around 90% seen once, with 12% in the top ten. Sequenced here: peripheral blood, sampled in a trial of Ad26.COV2.S vaccine versus placebo. These receptors all come from a person aged 18-65 years who received the Ad26.COV2.S COVID-19 vaccine or a placebo.

The chain employs TRBV5-5 and TRBJ2-7; no clear D gene. Germline V lookup: CDR1 SGHKS, CDR2 YYEKEE (reference sequence). This CDR3 spans 14 amino acids. The germline V and J ends were trimmed by 4 bases and 1 base, with 12 bases remaining between them. The CDR3, as DNA: TGTGCCAGCAGCGCCTTCGAGGAGTCCTACGAGCAGTACTTC. Translation: CASSAFEESYEQYF.

V gene TRBV7-6 combines with J gene TRBJ1-1; unclear D gene. The CDR3 consists of 13 residues. Germline CDR1 and CDR2: SGHVS and FNYEAQ. V dropped 3 bases and J dropped 1 base, with 6 bases sitting between them. The CDR3: CASSFGTNTEAFF. The CDR3 nucleotides are TGTGCCAGCAGCTTTGGCACGAACACTGAAGCTTTCTTT.

The V call is TRBV6-2 or TRBV6-3, the J call TRBJ2-5; TRBD2 matches 11 bases. V lost 2 bases, J lost 5 bases, and 7 bases stayed unmatched. The CDR3 loop spans 16 amino acids. CDR1 is MNHEY, CDR2 SVGEGT, per germline. As DNA, the CDR3 is TGTGCCAGCAGTTACCAGACTAGCGGGGAATGGGAGACCCAGTACTTC. It is translated as CASSYQTSGEWETQYF.

The rearrangement links TRBV19 to TRBJ1-2; TRBD1 matches at 8 bases. This CDR3 is 14 amino acids long. The germline V gene has CDR1 LNHDA and CDR2 SQIVND (reference sequence). Trimming cost V 4 bases and J 6 bases; bases outside gene matches: 7. The CDR3: CASSRRQGIHGYTF. In DNA, the CDR3 is TGTGCCAGTAGTAGACGACAGGGGATACATGGCTACACCTTC.

The chain links TRBV11-3 to TRBJ2-7; the D gene is possibly TRBD2 (5 bases). This CDR3 is built from 13 residues. Germline V gene data show CDR1 as SGHNT and CDR2 as YENEEA. Deletions cut 5 bases from V and 7 bases from J, with 15 bases between. The CDR3 region has the DNA TGTGCCAGCAGCCGCTCTCGGACGGGGGAGCAGTACTTC. This gives the protein CASSRSRTGEQYF.

V gene TRBV6-4 combines with J gene TRBJ2-3; 7 bases are shared with TRBD2. V shed 6 bases, J shed 5 bases, and the junction held 11 bases outside the gene matches. The CDR3 runs 15 residues. The germline CDR1 and CDR2 sequences are MRHNA and SNTAGT. The CDR3 loop reads CASSPFAGARDTQYF. The CDR3 DNA is TGTGCCAGCAGCCCTTTTGCGGGAGCTCGAGATACGCAGTATTTT.

The chain uses TRBV11-3 and TRBJ2-7; D perhaps matches TRBD2 (6 bases). Germline V gives CDR1 SGHNT, CDR2 YENEEA. The CDR3 is made up of 18 amino acids. Trimming cost V 2 bases and J 3 bases, with 23 bases left between them. The CDR3 DNA reads as TGTGCCAGCAGCTTATCCCGGAGCCTCCGGGCGGAGGGCTACGAGCAGTACTTC. It specifies CASSLSRSLRAEGYEQYF.

The chain joins TRBV7-9 to TRBJ2-1, with D possibly matching TRBD2 (5 bases). The ends were cut back, 2 bases at V and 4 bases at J, with 21 bases in the middle. The CDR3 consists of 18 residues. The germline V gene has CDR1 SEHNR and CDR2 FQNEAQ (reference sequence). The chain's CDR3 is CASSLRPSRRPGYNEQFF. CDR3 nucleotide sequence: TGTGCCAGCAGCTTAAGGCCTAGCAGGAGACCGGGTTACAATGAGCAGTTCTTC.

The J gene is TRBJ1-6, the V gene TRBV19; D gene unclear. CDR1 is LNHDA and CDR2 is SQIVND in the germline V gene (reference sequence). V shed 5 bases and J shed 0 bases, with 17 bases lying between them. The CDR3 consists of 18 residues. CDR3 protein: CASSSSLTGSSYNSPLHF. In nucleotides, the CDR3 is TGTGCCAGTAGTTCCTCACTGACTGGGAGCTCCTATAATTCACCCCTCCACTTT.

The chain uses TRBV18 and TRBJ2-7; 7 bases line up with TRBD1. The CDR3 runs 14 residues. CDR1 KGHSH and CDR2 LQKENI come from the germline V gene. V shed 0 bases, J shed 5 bases, and the junction held 4 bases outside the gene matches. CDR3 loop: CASSPPGTGDEQYF. CDR3 in DNA: TGTGCCAGCTCACCACCCGGTACAGGGGACGAGCAGTACTTC. The variable domain in full, completed from reference TRBV18 and TRBJ2-7, reads NAGVMQNPRHLVRRRGQEARLRCSPMKGHSHVYWYRQLPEEGLKFMVYLQKENIIDESGMPKERFSAEFPKEGPSILRIQQVVRGDSAAYFCASSPPGTGDEQYFGPGTRLTVT.

This clone appeared once. The V gene is TRBV5-1, the J gene TRBJ2-1; 7 nucleotides match TRBD2. The CDR3 runs to 14 residues. The V and J ends lost 5 bases and 6 bases, in that order; junction bases with no gene match: 8. Per the germline V gene, CDR1 is SGHRS and CDR2 is YFSETQ. Here the CDR3 reads CASSPWDYFNEQFF. CDR3 in DNA: TGCGCCAGCAGTCCCTGGGACTACTTCAATGAGCAGTTCTTC. The variable domain in full, completed from reference TRBV5-1 and TRBJ2-1, reads KAGVTQTPRYLIKTRGQQVTLSCSPISGHRSVSWYQQTPGQGLQFLFEYFSETQRNKGNFPGRFSGRQFSNSRSEMNVSTLELGDSALYLCASSPWDYFNEQFFGPGTRLTVL.

J is TRBJ2-4 and V is TRBV30; TRBD1 aligns across 7 bases. The J segment lost 5 bases and the V segment lost 7 bases, leaving 8 bases of the junction unmatched. CDR1 and CDR2 from the germline V gene are GTSNPN and SVGIG (reference sequence). The CDR3 extends over 13 amino acids. The CDR3 spells CALKRDSQNIQYF. The CDR3 nucleotides are TGTGCCTTGAAAAGGGACAGTCAAAACATTCAGTACTTC.

The chain joins TRBV30 to TRBJ1-6, with TRBD1 as a possible D gene (5 bases). The CDR3 has 13 amino acids. Germline CDR1 is GTSNPN and CDR2 is SVGIG (reference sequence). Trimming cost V 4 bases and J 10 bases, with 14 bases left between them. The CDR3 here is CAWTDRDGSPLHF. CDR3 nucleotides: TGTGCCTGGACGGACCGGGACGGATCACCCCTCCACTTT.

V and J are TRBV10-1 and TRBJ2-7; possible D gene TRBD1, 6 bases. The V gene's germline CDR1 is WNHNN and CDR2 SYGVQD (reference sequence). V lost 4 bases and J lost 3, with 10 bases in between. This CDR3 comprises 13 residues. This chain's CDR3 is CASSAYRVYEQYF. The CDR3 coding sequence is TGCGCCAGCAGTGCGTACAGGGTCTACGAGCAGTACTTC.

This chain uses TRBV3-1 (or the pseudogene TRBV3-2) with TRBJ2-7; 9 bases are shared with TRBD1. Germline V CDR1 and CDR2: LGHDT, YNNKEL (reference sequence). V trimming: 5 bases; J trimming: 5 bases; junction bases outside the gene matches: 19. The CDR3 totals 18 residues. The CDR3 here is CASSAGFRNRDRDNEQYF. CDR3 coding DNA: TGTGCCAGCAGCGCGGGTTTTCGCAACCGGGACAGGGATAACGAGCAGTACTTC.

The chain joins TRBV5-1 to TRBJ2-3; tentatively, D is TRBD2 (5 bases). The CDR3 is made up of 15 amino acids. The V end lost 0 bases, the J end lost 0 bases, and 8 bases lay between the germline ends. Per germline, CDR1 SGHRS and CDR2 YFSETQ. The CDR3 bases are TGCGCCAGCAGCTTGGGAGGGCGGAGCACAGATACGCAGTATTTT. Protein product: CASSLGGRSTDTQYF.

This sequence joins TRBV5-1 and TRBJ1-2; 8 positions agree with TRBD1. The germline V gene encodes CDR1 SGHRS and CDR2 YFSETQ. The ends lost 3 bases at V and 3 bases at J; junction bases unmatched: 10. The CDR3 is made up of 16 amino acids. The CDR3 reads CASSSDQGARDYGYTF. In DNA, the CDR3 is TGCGCCAGCAGCTCAGATCAGGGGGCAAGGGACTATGGCTACACCTTC.

The chain links TRBV4-1 to TRBJ1-4; possible D gene TRBD1, 6 bases. The CDR3 spans 17 residues. Germline V gives CDR1 MGHRA, CDR2 YSYEKL. Trimming removed 0 bases at V and 5 bases at J, with 16 bases between. CDR3 protein: CASSQDRGGTMNEKLFF. CDR3 DNA sequence: TGCGCCAGCAGCCAAGATCGGGGTGGGACAATGAATGAAAAACTGTTTTTT.

This chain connects TRBV6-2 or TRBV6-3 to TRBJ2-7; D is unresolved. The CDR3 is 15 residues long. The germline V gene has CDR1 MNHEY and CDR2 SVGEGT. The ends were cut back, 4 bases at V and 0 bases at J, with 13 bases in the middle. Here the CDR3 reads CASSSSLSHSYEQYF. The CDR3 DNA is TGTGCCAGCAGTTCATCCCTTTCACACTCCTACGAGCAGTACTTC.

For this clone: This specimen includes other DNA sequences encoding the same CDR3. This chain joins TRBV19 and TRBJ1-1; tentative D call: TRBD1 (5 bases). V was cut by 3 bases and J by 5 bases, with 13 bases left in between. This CDR3 region has 14 residues. Per germline, CDR1 LNHDA and CDR2 SQIVND (reference sequence). The CDR3 DNA reads as TGTGCCAGTAGTATCCAGGGTGCATCAACTGAAGCTTTCTTT. Residues: CASSIQGASTEAFF.

The CDR3 DNA is TGTGCCAGCTCACCAAGCACAGGGGGCGATGAGCAGTTCTTC. Translating it yields CASSPSTGGDEQFF. J is TRBJ2-1 and V is TRBV18, with 9 bases identical to TRBD1. This CDR3 region has 14 residues. Trimming took 2 bases from V and 8 from J; bases not matched to a gene: 4. Germline loops: CDR1 KGHSH, CDR2 LQKENI.